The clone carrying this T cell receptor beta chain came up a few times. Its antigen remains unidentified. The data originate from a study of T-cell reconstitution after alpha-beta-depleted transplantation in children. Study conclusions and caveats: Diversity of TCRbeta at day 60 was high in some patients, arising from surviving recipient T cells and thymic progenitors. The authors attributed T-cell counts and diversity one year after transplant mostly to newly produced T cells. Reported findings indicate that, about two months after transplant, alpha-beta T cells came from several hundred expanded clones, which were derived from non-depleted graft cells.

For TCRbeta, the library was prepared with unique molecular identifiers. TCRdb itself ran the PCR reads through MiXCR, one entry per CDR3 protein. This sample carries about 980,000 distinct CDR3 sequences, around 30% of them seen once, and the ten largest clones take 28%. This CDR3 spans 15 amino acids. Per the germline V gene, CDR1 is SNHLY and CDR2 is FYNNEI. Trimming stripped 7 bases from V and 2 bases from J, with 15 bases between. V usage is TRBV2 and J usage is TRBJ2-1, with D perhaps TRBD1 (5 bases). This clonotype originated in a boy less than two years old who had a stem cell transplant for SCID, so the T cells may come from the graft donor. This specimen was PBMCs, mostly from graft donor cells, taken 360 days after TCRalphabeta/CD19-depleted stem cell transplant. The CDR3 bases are TGTGCCAGCACCTCAAAGGGGCTAGCCTACAATGAGCAGTTCTTC. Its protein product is CASTSKGLAYNEQFF.